This T cell receptor (beta chain) emerged from a study of cytomegalovirus exposure and HLA in healthy donors (TCRdb year 2017). Study-wide context: In an earlier analysis of 450 to 750 of the donors, less than 350 Gb of sequence data and 117 million unique TCR beta sequences from 180 million or so T cells were reported. The study aimed to test whether signatures of past pathogen exposure could be identified by cataloging public T cell receptors. Donor age, sex, ethnicity and CMV serostatus were collected together with the repertoire data. The T cell repertoires of some 700 subjects were profiled by immunosequencing and related to cytomegalovirus serostatus. In a later analysis, previously published TCR beta repertoires from 666 donors were re-analyzed and high-resolution HLA genotyping was added so that TCR occurrence patterns could be studied. The number of typed donors differed by locus: 629-630 for A, B, C, DRB1 and DQB1; approximately 520 for DQA1; some 610 for DPA1; and 400 to 480 for DPB1. Class I and class II HLA loci were covered by the typing at four-digit resolution. The later analysis used no new phenotypic data to find candidate immune exposures, relying instead on TCR beta sequences and their occurrence across donors. Every discovery cohort repertoire had been produced on one sequencing platform. Genome-wide SNP genotypes for about three fifths of the roughly 670 donors were used in a later genetic analysis, which treated that subset as a discovery cohort. Approximately 300 gigabases of sequencing data and 80 million or so unique TCR sequences were included in an early release covering under 650 HLA-typed donors. An earlier analysis of 587 of the donors used high-throughput TCR beta sequencing to judge whether each TCR beta V gene segment behaved as functional or pseudogenic. Across approximately 420 genotyped donors of the cohort, an average of roughly 250,000 unique TCR beta nucleotide sequences per donor were sequenced, and roughly a sixth of those sequences were non-productive. The genetic ancestry cluster associated with self-reported Caucasian donors included over 65% of the 398 genotyped donors. In addition to the first cohort of 666 subjects, a separate validation cohort of 120 different subjects was used. High-throughput TCR immunosequencing, statistical association of individual TCRs with disease status, and machine learning were combined to predict cytomegalovirus infection status. Because of strong linkage in the cohort, roughly five DR-DQ haplotypes were treated as single units for association and clustering. The research as a whole found: Broadly in line with IMGT annotations, most TCR beta V segments showed up in productive rearrangements about 87% or about 30% of the time in an earlier analysis of 450 to 750 of the donors. The study gave a list of some 150 TCR beta chains associated with cytomegalovirus. This cohort had only TCR beta chains sequenced, and the lack of alpha or paired-chain data limited which features could be detected. A further reported finding was that TCR beta sequences accurately predicted the HLA-A and HLA-B alleles for most subjects in the first cohort. Because HLA typing was unavailable for some donors at each locus, only the typed subset was used in association tests. A later analysis associated 15,000 to 20,000 TCR beta sequences with specific HLA alleles at a false discovery rate of 0.05. A few of the identified cytomegalovirus-associated TCR beta chains were confirmed in vitro to be specific for cytomegalovirus antigens. A cluster of highly shared sequence variants was judged likely to represent a technical artifact of the sequencing pipeline. Most TCR sequences were seen in very few donors, while some public TCRs were found in many individuals. The earlier analysis of a few hundred of the donors excluded roughly 17 rarely observed V segments, including chromosome 9 orphons, because counts were too low. V-gene and J-gene trimming of TCR beta chains was associated with a missense DCLRE1C variant in a later genetic analysis, and the association was replicated in an independent cohort. In a later genetic analysis, fewer N-insertions in productive TCRs were reported among donors in an Asian-associated ancestry cluster than the roughly 710-donor mean. Some IMGT-functional V segments, including TRBV6-2 and TRBV6-3, could not be distinguished by the 87-base-pair reads and were therefore excluded. The classifier was reported to diagnose cytomegalovirus status with high specificity and sensitivity in both the original and validation cohorts. According to the authors, the approach could potentially be generalized to other disease states and immunological phenotypes. Most CMV-associated TCR beta chains appeared to be HLA-restricted in a later analysis, and the HLA associations seemed to be driven largely by CMV exposure. Presence/absence analyses assumed roughly uniform sequencing depth across donors, an assumption that may not hold. For the cohort, immune exposure information was limited to CMV serostatus. Linkage disequilibrium might explain the correlated functional status among segregating V segments, but an unknown experimental factor could not be excluded. In a later analysis, several top co-occurrence clusters were reported to appear linked to parvovirus B19, influenza, CMV and Epstein-Barr virus. Strong co-occurrence of HLA alleles, especially DR and DQ, made assigning TCR associations to individual alleles difficult. A later analysis found that TCR association rates varied across HLA loci, with DRB1 alleles showing the most associated TCRs and HLA-C alleles the fewest. In a later analysis, HLA-associated TCR beta chains showed more clonal expansion and lower generation probabilities than non-associated chains that were equally common.

This clone appeared a single time. What antigen it recognizes has not been identified. There are no base qualities to consult, and no much larger clone falls within one base. Library generation was performed with the immunoSEQ multiplex PCR assay. For the multiplex PCR, a mixture combining 60 forward primers for TCR Vbeta segments and 13 reverse primers for TCR Jbeta segments was used. Amplification of the CDR3 region of rearranged TCR beta genes was performed with a multiplex PCR assay on genomic DNA. Amplified TCR beta libraries were sequenced as 87-base-pair reads on the Illumina HiSeq System. In the authors' own workflow: In a later analysis, about 80 million unique TCR beta chains were counted across the approximately 640 repertoires, and about 9.9 million of these chains were shared by at least two donors. Raw reads were error-corrected and collapsed into unique sequences with a nearest-neighbor algorithm that merged closely related sequences to remove PCR and sequencing errors. To assign V, D and J gene segments, CDR3 sequences were aligned to IMGT reference sequences. Each retained sequence needed at least a six-nucleotide match to both a V gene segment and a J gene segment. A rearrangement counted as productive if the CDR3 had no stop codons and remained in frame with V and J, and every other rearrangement counted as non-productive. Following IMGT convention, CDR3 was defined as the stretch from the second conserved V-encoded cysteine to the conserved J-encoded phenylalanine. Sequences without an unambiguous match to a single V gene segment were excluded from the earlier analysis of 500 to 700 of the donors. In an earlier analysis of more than 500 of the donors, a V segment was called functional when productive rearrangements were above 56.7%, and segregating when the standard deviation between donors exceeded 5%. A statistical classification framework was built to diagnose cytomegalovirus status from the catalog of TCR beta chain sequences. V and J gene assignment, in a later analysis, came from comparing TCR nucleotide sequences with IMGT/GENE-DB human TR gene sequences. In a later analysis, CDR3 sequences and most-parsimonious VDJ recombination scenarios were assigned using the TCRdist pipeline. In a later analysis, each TCR beta chain was defined by its CDR3 amino acid sequence together with its V-gene family, and reads lacking a unique V-gene family were excluded. A later analysis removed nearly 600 highly shared, low-generation-probability nucleotide sequences to deal with suspected cross-contamination and a sequencing artifact. A later analysis calculated a clonal expansion index for each public chain from normalized within-repertoire ranks of inferred template counts. Generation probabilities in a later analysis came from a VDJ recombination model fitted to out-of-frame rearrangements, and those results were checked against IGoR. In a later analysis, hypergeometric tests were used to score TCR-TCR, TCR-HLA and TCR-CMV co-occurrence, with a repertoire-size bias correction applied to TCR pairs. A later analysis estimated false discovery rates by permuting HLA or CMV assignments 20 times. In a later analysis, co-occurring TCRs were grouped using DBSCAN, with TCRdist sequence similarity added in when clustering inside HLA-allele-positive subsets. Repertoires with fewer than 30,000 or more than 120,000 public chains were left out of co-occurrence clustering, as were about 5 repertoires with anomalous nucleotide sharing. TCRdb retrieved this table from immuneACCESS and kept in-frame rearrangements only. Not all clones are present; in checked studies, unresolved V genes account for under half, and no reason is known for the remainder. Clonal size and the V and J genes are those of that table, whereas D and trimming came from the DNA. This sample lists about 85,000 clones; more than 75% were detected once. The ten top clones hold around 25% of the sample.

The germline V gene (reference sequence) specifies SEHNR as CDR1 and FQNEAQ as CDR2. The CDR3 spans 14 residues, from the cysteine through the phenylalanine. Of all the DNA, just the CDR3 is kept, 42 bases in frame from base 1. From V the trimming removes 3 bases and from J it removes 5 bases, while the gene matches leave 4 bases of the junction unaccounted for. The cohort was made up of approximately 700 healthy bone marrow donors. At the time of sampling, every cohort member was nominally healthy, though immune exposures that went unrecorded were likely present. The donor tested CMV seropositive, placing the donor among the 250 to 350 seropositive members of the cohort. Every donor gave a peripheral blood sample, and the peripheral blood mononuclear cells from that sample were used for TCR beta sequencing. The Qiagen DNeasy Blood Extraction Kit was used to extract genomic DNA from the blood cell samples.

The receptor was derived from a woman aged 45-59 years in good health and CMV-seropositive. The rearrangement combines TRBV7-9 with TRBJ1-2, and 9 bases in between align with TRBD1. Sample: PBMCs. The CDR3 has the sequence CASSLIGTGYGYTF. The DNA reads as follows: TGTGCCAGCAGCTTGATTGGGACAGGGTATGGCTACACCTTC.